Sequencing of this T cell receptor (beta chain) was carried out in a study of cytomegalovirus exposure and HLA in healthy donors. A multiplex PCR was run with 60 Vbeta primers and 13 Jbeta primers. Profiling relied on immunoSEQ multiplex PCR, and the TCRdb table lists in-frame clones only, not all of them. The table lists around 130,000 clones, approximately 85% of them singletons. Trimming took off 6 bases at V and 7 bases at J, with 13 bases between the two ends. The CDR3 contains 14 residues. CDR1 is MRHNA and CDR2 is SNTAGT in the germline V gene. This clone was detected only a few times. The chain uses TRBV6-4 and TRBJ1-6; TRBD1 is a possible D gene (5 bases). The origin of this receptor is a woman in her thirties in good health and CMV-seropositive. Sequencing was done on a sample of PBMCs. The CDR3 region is CASSAGPGNSPLHF. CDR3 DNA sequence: TGTGCCAGCAGCGCGGGGCCGGGGAATTCACCCCTCCACTTT.